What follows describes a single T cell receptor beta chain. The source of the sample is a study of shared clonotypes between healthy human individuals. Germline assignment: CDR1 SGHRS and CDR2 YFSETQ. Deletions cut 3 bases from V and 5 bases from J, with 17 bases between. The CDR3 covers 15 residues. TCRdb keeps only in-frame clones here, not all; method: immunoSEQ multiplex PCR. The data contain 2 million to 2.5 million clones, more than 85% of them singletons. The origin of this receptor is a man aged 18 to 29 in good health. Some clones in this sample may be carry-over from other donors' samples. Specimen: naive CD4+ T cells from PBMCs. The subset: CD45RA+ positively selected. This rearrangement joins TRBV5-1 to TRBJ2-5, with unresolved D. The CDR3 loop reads CASSYGTSQGETQYF. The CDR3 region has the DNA TGCGCCAGCAGCTACGGAACCTCACAAGGGGAGACCCAGTACTTC.